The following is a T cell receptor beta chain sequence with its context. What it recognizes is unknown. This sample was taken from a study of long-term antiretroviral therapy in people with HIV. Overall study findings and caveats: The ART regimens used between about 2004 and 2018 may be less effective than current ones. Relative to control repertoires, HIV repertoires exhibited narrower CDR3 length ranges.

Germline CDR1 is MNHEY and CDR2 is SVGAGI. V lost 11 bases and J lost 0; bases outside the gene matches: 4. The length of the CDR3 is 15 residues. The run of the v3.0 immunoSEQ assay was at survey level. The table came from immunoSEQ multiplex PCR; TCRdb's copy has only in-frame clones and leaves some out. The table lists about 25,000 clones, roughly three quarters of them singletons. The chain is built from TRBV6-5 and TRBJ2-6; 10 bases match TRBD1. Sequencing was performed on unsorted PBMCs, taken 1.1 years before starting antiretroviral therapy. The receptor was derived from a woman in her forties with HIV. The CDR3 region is CAAGTGDSGANVLTF. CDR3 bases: TGTGCCGCAGGGACAGGGGACTCTGGGGCCAACGTCCTGACTTTC.